This note documents a single T cell receptor (beta chain) sequence. These data belong to a study of shared clonotypes between healthy human individuals. Method: immunoSEQ multiplex PCR; TCRdb's copy keeps in-frame clones and lacks some. This sample yields about 2.4 million clones, of which 90% to 95% are seen a single time; 0.13% to 0.15% belongs to the top ten. Trimming took 9 bases from V and 2 from J, leaving 11 bases between them. There are 13 residues in the CDR3. CDR1 is MNHEY, CDR2 SVGAGI, per germline. Sequenced: naive CD4+ T cells sorted from blood. The subset: CD45RA+ positively selected. J is TRBJ1-5 and V is TRBV6-5; no firm D call. The TCR was taken from a man between 18 and 29 years old in good health. CDR3 sequence reads: CASRLRGNQPQHF. The CDR3 DNA sequence: TGTGCCAGTAGGTTGAGGGGCAATCAGCCCCAGCATTTT.